The present entry profiles one TCR beta chain with its context. V lost 2 bases to trimming and J lost 0 bases, with 11 bases between them. Germline CDR1 reads SGHRS; CDR2 reads YFSETQ. This CDR3 contains 16 residues. TCRdb reanalysed the RT-PCR reads using MiXCR and keeps one entry per CDR3 protein. The table records about 680,000 distinct CDR3 sequences, approximately 15% of them present only once. V usage is TRBV5-1 and J usage is TRBJ2-2, with D unclear. The receptor comes from a female donor in good health, serving as a healthy control. Material: memory CD4+ T cells from blood. CDR3 DNA: TGCGCCAGCAGCTTAGGGATTAATTCGAACACCGGGGAGCTGTTTTTT. This codes for CASSLGINSNTGELFF. Full variable domain (remainder filled in from reference TRBV5-1 and TRBJ2-2): KAGVTQTPRYLIKTRGQQVTLSCSPISGHRSVSWYQQTPGQGLQFLFEYFSETQRNKGNFPGRFSGRQFSNSRSEMNVSTLELGDSALYLCASSLGINSNTGELFFGEGSRLTVL.